This T cell receptor beta chain emerged from a study of blood T cell repertoires in COVID-19 (dated by TCRdb to about 2020). Describing the broader study: The collaborator samples originated in the United States, Italy and Spain and spanned the acute and convalescent phases of COVID-19. The material from the prospective study consisted of cDNA or gDNA derived from T cells, B-cell-depleted T cells, or PBMCs. The dataset comprised deeply sampled blood TCRbeta repertoires from subjects exposed to, actively infected with, or recovered from COVID-19. The repertoires were made available in a free public database intended to serve as a resource for research on the immune response to SARS-CoV-2. The samples were drawn from two sources: the first 160 participants of the ongoing ImmuneRACE study, and fewer than 1,500 subjects contributed by 6 global collaborators. Sample metadata almost always included a de-identified subject ID, COVID-19 status, age in years and sex. HLA class I and class II types, where available, came from metadata supplied by the sample provider rather than from assay-based typing.

TCRbeta CDR3 regions were amplified from genomic DNA by means of the immunoSEQ Assay, a bias-controlled multiplex PCR. Concerning the study's data processing: The number of nucleated cells in each sample was estimated from the amplification of reference gene primers within the assay. Sequence reads were collapsed and filtered to measure the absolute abundance of every unique TCRbeta CDR3 rearrangement. For each sample, productive Simpson clonality was calculated as the square root of Simpson's diversity index across productive rearrangements. Sourced from immuneACCESS, this table was stored by TCRdb with only in-frame sequences that have V and J called. A share of the clones is absent; for the studies checked, an unresolved V gene accounts for under half, and the remainder has no known explanation. The V and J calls and the clone size are those of that table, but D and trimming were determined from the DNA. Here the sample has some 190,000 clones; around 85% occur a single time. The top ten clonotypes cover roughly 12% of the sample.

A remark on this clone: The target of this receptor is not known. The record has no base qualities; no much larger clone is one base away.

CDR1 and CDR2 are drawn from the germline V gene: SNHLY, FYNNEI. V is pared back by 8 bases and J by 0 bases, with 10 bases lying between the germline termini. Counted from cysteine to phenylalanine, this CDR3 has 13 amino acids. Only the CDR3 portion is preserved as DNA: 39 bases, with reading frame beginning at the first base. Results and caveats for the whole study, not just this receptor: The quantity of clinical and demographic metadata differed by source and by participant and was supplied without curation.

Collaborating institutions collected whole blood in K2EDTA tubes following their own protocols. Collaborator samples were shipped for TCRbeta analysis as frozen whole blood, isolated PBMCs, or DNA extracted from either sample type. The sample was peripheral blood. The source is a woman aged 45-65 years with acute or convalescent COVID-19. The V and J genes are TRBV2 and TRBJ1-1, with TRBD1 as a weak D call on 6 bases. The nucleotide sequence reads as follows: TGTGCCAGCGGCAGGGACATGAACACTGAAGCTTTCTTT. This sequence encodes CASGRDMNTEAFF.